This TCR beta chain comes out of a study of blood T cell repertoires in COVID-19. Study overall: The analysed material was cDNA or gDNA that came from T cells, B-cell-depleted T cells, or PBMCs.

Authors' methods: Reference gene primer amplification gave estimated nucleated cell counts. TCRdb's table, derived via immunoSEQ multiplex PCR, lists solely in-frame clones and lacks some. D and trimming were read from the DNA, whereas the V and J calls and clone size are those reported in that table. The sample shows about 220,000 clones, roughly 80% of them seen only once. The clonotype comes from a woman in her sixties with acute or convalescent COVID-19. Material: peripheral blood.

DNA of the CDR3: TGTGCCAGCAGTCCTAATCAGGGTACCACTGAAGCTTTCTTT. As protein: CASSPNQGTTEAFF. This chain joins TRBV7-2 and TRBJ1-1; a weak D match, TRBD1 (5 bases). Germline values: CDR1 SGHTA, CDR2 FQGNSA. The CDR3 totals 14 residues. V lost 6 bases and J lost 4, with 15 bases in between.